One sample yielded the 26 T cell receptor beta chains listed below, sequenced in a study of human T cells and chemical hapten exposure. Time point specified: healthy volunteer bleed at 6 weeks. It was unfractionated whole blood from which total RNA was extracted. MiXCR was run by TCRdb on the RACE reads, yielding one entry per CDR3 protein. Here the sample spans around 45,000 distinct CDR3 sequences, around 3.6% being singletons. Sequenced: whole blood. These receptors were taken from a human donor in good health. Some clones in this sample may be carry-over from other donors' samples.

This clonotype has a count of ten or more. The V and J genes are TRBV20-1 and TRBJ2-7; TRBD2 matches 11 bases. Germline CDR1 reads DFQATT; CDR2 reads SNEGSKA (reference sequence). With V trimmed by 3 bases and J by 2 bases, 6 bases remained unmatched. This CDR3 is built from 15 residues. CDR3 in DNA: TGCAGTGCTAGCGCTAGCGGGAGGCATGCCTACGAGCAGTACTTC. Amino acids: CSASASGRHAYEQYF.

This clonotype was seen repeatedly, ten times or more. The chain links TRBV29-1 to TRBJ1-2; D is ambiguous. V lost 4 bases and J 0 bases, leaving 12 bases between the germline ends. The CDR3 contains 14 residues. CDR1 SQVTM and CDR2 ANQGSEA come from the germline V gene. CDR3 sequence (DNA): TGCAGCGTTGCCACGACCGTGACTAACTATGGCTACACCTTC. Translating it yields CSVATTVTNYGYTF.

Many counts were recorded for this clonotype. The chain links TRBV12-3 or TRBV12-4 to TRBJ1-5, with a weak D call TRBD1 (6 bases). The CDR3 sequence is 15 residues long. V lost 6 bases to trimming and J lost 1 base, with 13 bases between them. CDR3 region: CASSPIGGSNQPQHF. DNA for the CDR3: TGTGCCAGCAGCCCTATAGGGGGAAGCAATCAGCCCCAGCATTTT.

In its sample, this clonotype was seen many times. The chain combines TRBV13 with TRBJ2-5; no reliable D call. The germline gives CDR1 PRHDT, CDR2 FYEKMQ (reference sequence). Trimming took off 5 bases at V and 4 bases at J, with 14 bases between the two ends. This CDR3 is built from 14 residues. CDR3 region: CASSPVTAPETQYF. The CDR3 DNA reads as TGTGCCAGCAGCCCCGTGACCGCCCCAGAGACCCAGTACTTC.

There are many counts of this clonotype. This rearrangement joins TRBV28 to TRBJ2-7, with 8 bases lining up with TRBD1. J gave up 4 bases and V 6 bases, and 11 bases lay outside the gene matches. CDR1 MDHEN and CDR2 SYDVKM come from the germline V gene. The CDR3 is 15 amino acids. In DNA form, the CDR3 reads TGTGCCAGCAGGCCCCCCGGGACAGGACCTTACGAGCAGTACTTC. Its translation: CASRPPGTGPYEQYF.

In its sample, this clonotype was seen many times. The gene calls are TRBV29-1 and TRBJ1-1; weak D call: TRBD1 (6 bases). The V gene lost 4 bases and the J gene lost 1 base, with 10 bases spanning the gap. The CDR3 length is 13 residues. The germline gives CDR1 SQVTM, CDR2 ANQGSEA. The CDR3 coding sequence is TGCAGCGTTGGCAGGGGTTGGAACACTGAAGCTTTCTTT. This codes for CSVGRGWNTEAFF.

Only a few counts were recorded for this clonotype. The J gene is TRBJ1-2, the V gene TRBV25-1; D call uncertain. Germline loops: CDR1 MGHDK, CDR2 SYGVNS. The CDR3 totals 15 residues. V was clipped by 4 bases and J by 8 bases, with 20 bases between them. The DNA of the CDR3 is TGTGCCAGCAGTGCTCCCGTGGTAGGGTTTAGCGGCTACACCTTC. It translates to CASSAPVVGFSGYTF.

The chain is built from TRBV5-1 and TRBJ2-4; D call uncertain. The CDR3 is made up of 16 amino acids. Trimming pared 0 bases from V and 2 bases from J, leaving 12 bases between. Germline assignment: CDR1 SGHRS and CDR2 YFSETQ. The CDR3 DNA follows: TGCGCCAGCAGCTTGGTAGGTGGTGTGTCCAAAAACATTCAGTACTTC. Amino acids: CASSLVGGVSKNIQYF.

J is TRBJ2-7 and V is TRBV7-2, with D possibly TRBD2 on 6 matching bases. The germline V gene has CDR1 SGHTA and CDR2 FQGNSA. V lost 5 bases to trimming and J lost 9 bases, with 23 bases between them. The length of the CDR3 is 15 residues. CDR3 region: CASSPWDSRGEWQYF. Written as DNA, the CDR3 is TGTGCCAGCAGCCCCTGGGACTCCCGCGGGGAATGGCAGTACTTC.

This clonotype was seen many times. This chain uses TRBV6-5 with TRBJ2-1; TRBD2 matches 8 bases. The germline gives CDR1 MNHEY, CDR2 SVGAGI. The CDR3 sequence is 16 residues long. Unmatched junction bases numbered 8, after V lost 7 bases and J lost 0 bases. The CDR3: CASNAIAGISYNEQFF. The CDR3 DNA sequence: TGTGCCAGCAACGCTATAGCGGGGATCTCCTACAATGAGCAGTTCTTC.

This clonotype appeared many times. The chain recombines TRBV10-3 with TRBJ2-3; either TRBD1 or TRBD2 may fit D (5 bases each). Germline-derived CDR1 and CDR2 are ENHRY and SYGVKD. The CDR3 extends over 15 amino acids. V dropped 9 bases and J dropped 0 bases, with 16 bases sitting between them. CDR3 protein: CAIGGLPSSTDTQYF. The CDR3 DNA sequence: TGTGCCATTGGGGGTTTGCCCTCTAGCACAGATACGCAGTATTTT.

The chain combines TRBV6-5 with TRBJ1-1; D not certain. The CDR3 runs 12 residues. Germline values: CDR1 MNHEY, CDR2 SVGAGI. The V gene lost 5 bases and the J gene lost 0 bases, with 4 bases spanning the gap. CDR3 nucleotides: TGTGCCAGCAGTCGAGTGAACACTGAAGCTTTCTTT. Residues: CASSRVNTEAFF.

This clonotype was recorded many times. This chain's CDR3 is CASSVSKTVAYNEQFF. In DNA, the CDR3 is TGTGCCAGCAGCGTAAGTAAGACAGTAGCCTACAATGAGCAGTTCTTC. The chain combines TRBV9 with TRBJ2-1; possible D gene TRBD1, 5 bases. The CDR3 has 16 amino acids. The V end lost 1 base, the J end lost 2 bases, and 13 bases lay between the germline ends. CDR1 is SGDLS and CDR2 is YYNGEE in the germline V gene.

The sample holds many counts of this clonotype. The chain joins TRBV4-2 to TRBJ2-7; the match to TRBD2 covers 7 bases. With V trimmed by 0 bases and J by 2 bases, 7 bases remained unmatched. Germline V lookup: CDR1 LGHNA, CDR2 YNFKEQ. This CDR3 has 16 residues. The CDR3 spells CASSQDQASGPYEQYF. Here the CDR3 DNA reads TGTGCCAGCAGCCAAGATCAGGCTAGCGGCCCCTACGAGCAGTACTTC.

There are many counts of this clonotype. V and J are TRBV6-6 and TRBJ2-3, with D perhaps matching TRBD2 (6 bases). This CDR3 has 13 residues. The germline V gene encodes CDR1 MNHNY and CDR2 SVGAGI (reference sequence). Trimming stripped 7 bases from V and 8 bases from J, with 16 bases between. CDR3 protein: CASNGGPRGTQYF. Here the CDR3 DNA reads TGTGCCAGCAACGGCGGGCCGCGGGGTACGCAGTATTTT.

There are many counts of this clonotype. V usage is TRBV5-1 and J usage is TRBJ2-2; TRBD2 agrees at 10 bases. The germline gives CDR1 SGHRS, CDR2 YFSETQ. The CDR3 sequence is 18 residues long. With 3 bases clipped from V and 4 bases from J, the junction kept 12 bases outside the gene matches. CDR3 sequence: CASSSPGLAAMGTGELFF. The CDR3 DNA reads as TGCGCCAGCAGCTCCCCCGGACTAGCGGCCATGGGCACCGGGGAGCTGTTTTTT.

This clonotype has more than one count but fewer than ten. V gene TRBV28 combines with J gene TRBJ2-7; D is uncertain. Germline V gene sequence: CDR1 MDHEN, CDR2 SYDVKM. V lost 3 bases to trimming and J lost 4 bases, with 4 bases between them. There are 11 residues in the CDR3. CDR3 bases: TGTGCCAGCAGTTTCATGTACGAGCAGTACTTC. Its protein is CASSFMYEQYF. The whole variable domain, filled in from reference TRBV28 and TRBJ2-7, reads DVKVTQSSRYLVKRTGEKVFLECVQDMDHENMFWYRQDPGLGLRLIYFSYDVKMKEKGDIPEGYSVSREKKERFSLILESASTNQTSMYLCASSFMYEQYFGPGTRLTVT.

This clonotype has ten or more counts. This sequence joins TRBV5-1 and TRBJ2-1, with 11 bases aligning to TRBD2. The CDR3 runs to 15 residues. Germline V gene sequence: CDR1 SGHRS, CDR2 YFSETQ. J gave up 6 bases and V 3 bases, and 5 bases lay outside the gene matches. DNA of the CDR3: TGCGCCAGCAGCTCCTCTAGCGGGAGGCGCAATGAGCAGTTCTTC. It translates to CASSSSSGRRNEQFF.

This clonotype occurred many times. This chain connects TRBV20-1 to TRBJ2-7; 10 nucleotides line up with TRBD1. CDR1 is DFQATT, CDR2 SNEGSKA, per germline (reference sequence). The V and J ends lost 5 bases and 7 bases, in that order; junction bases with no gene match: 2. The CDR3 is 11 amino acids. CDR3 DNA sequence: TGCAGTGCTGACAGGGGGCGGGAGCAGTACTTC. Amino acid sequence: CSADRGREQYF.

This clonotype has just a few counts. This chain connects TRBV12-3 or TRBV12-4 to TRBJ2-7, with TRBD1 matching over 9 bases. J lost 2 bases, V lost 5 bases, and 7 bases had no gene match. This CDR3 has 15 amino acids. For the CDR3, the DNA is TGTGCCAGCAGTCGGGGACAGGGTGTCACCTACGAGCAGTACTTC. Translated, it gives CASSRGQGVTYEQYF.

V gene TRBV5-1 combines with J gene TRBJ1-5, with D perhaps matching TRBD1 (6 bases). This CDR3 spans 15 amino acids. V lost 0 bases and J 4 bases, leaving 11 bases between the germline ends. Germline CDR1 SGHRS, CDR2 YFSETQ. The CDR3 spells CASSLAGQYNQPQHF. The CDR3 nucleotides read TGCGCCAGCAGCTTGGCTGGACAGTATAATCAGCCCCAGCATTTT.

The chain recombines TRBV7-9 with TRBJ1-1; D call uncertain. Germline values: CDR1 SEHNR, CDR2 FQNEAQ (reference sequence). This CDR3 is 13 amino acids long. Trimming removed 4 bases from V and 5 bases from J, with 11 bases in between. CDR3 sequence reads: CASSSGRETEAFF. The CDR3 coding sequence is TGTGCCAGCAGCTCAGGACGGGAAACTGAAGCTTTCTTT.

This clonotype was observed at least ten times. This chain uses TRBV21-1 with TRBJ2-7. TRBV21-1 is shown as a pseudogene. CDR3 length equals 13 residues. CDR3 sequence (DNA): TGTGCCAGCAGCAAAGACCCCTCCTACGAGCAGTACTTC. As protein: CASSKDPSYEQYF.

J is TRBJ2-6 and V is TRBV5-5; possibly TRBD1 for D (6 bases). Germline V lookup: CDR1 SGHKS, CDR2 YYEKEE (reference sequence). The CDR3 extends over 16 amino acids. V lost 2 bases and J 2 bases, leaving 11 bases between the germline ends. DNA of the CDR3: TGTGCCAGCAGCTTTACGAGGGACACTGGGGCCAACGTCCTGACTTTC. Translated, it gives CASSFTRDTGANVLTF. Supplemented by reference TRBV5-5 and TRBJ2-6, the full variable domain reads DAGVTQSPTHLIKTRGQQVTLRCSPISGHKSVSWYQQVLGQGPQFIFQYYEKEERGRGNFPDRFSARQFPNYSSELNVNALLLGDSALYLCASSFTRDTGANVLTFGAGSRLTVL.

The gene calls are TRBV7-8 and TRBJ1-5; D is undetermined. The CDR3 runs 14 residues. Trimming pared 2 bases from V and 0 bases from J, leaving 5 bases between. CDR1 is SGHVS, CDR2 FQNEAQ, per germline. The CDR3 DNA reads as TGTGCCAGCAGCTTAACCACTAGCAATCAGCCCCAGCATTTT. Its translation: CASSLTTSNQPQHF. Using reference TRBV7-8 and TRBJ1-5 for the parts outside the CDR3, the full variable domain is GAGVSQSPRYKVAKRGQDVALRCDPISGHVSLFWYQQALGQGPEFLTYFQNEAQLDKSGLPSDRFFAERPEGSVSTLKIQRTQQEDSAVYLCASSLTTSNQPQHFGDGTRLSIL.

This clonotype has at least ten counts. This chain joins TRBV12-3 or TRBV12-4 and TRBJ1-1; 8 bases line up with TRBD1. J lost 4 bases, V lost 5 bases, and 6 bases had no gene match. The CDR3 extends over 14 amino acids. CDR3 DNA: TGTGCCAGCAGTGGTAGACAGGGGACCACTGAAGCTTTCTTT. This gives the protein CASSGRQGTTEAFF.